This T cell receptor beta chain was identified in a study of control samples from healthy donors and cancer patients. Germline loops: CDR1 LNHNV, CDR2 YYDKDF (reference sequence). The CDR3 loop spans 14 amino acids. V gave up 8 bases and J gave up 7 bases; unmatched junction bases: 13. TCRdb's table, derived via immunoSEQ multiplex PCR, lists solely in-frame clones and lacks some. The repertoire holds under 150,000 clones, around 91% seen once, with approximately 1.1% in the top ten. This receptor was obtained from a woman between 50 and 59 years old with colorectal cancer. Sample: PBMCs. The rearrangement uses TRBV15 and TRBJ2-5, with TRBD1 matching 7 bases. This CDR3 reads CATGRDRAVATQYF. The CDR3 region has the DNA TGTGCCACCGGACGAGACAGGGCTGTTGCGACCCAGTACTTC.